The sequence of this T cell receptor beta chain was determined in a study of blood T cell repertoires in COVID-19. V lost 0 bases, J lost 6 bases, and 14 bases lay in between. Germline V gene data show CDR1 as SEHNR and CDR2 as FQNEAQ (reference sequence). The CDR3 runs 15 residues. Measured with immunoSEQ multiplex PCR; TCRdb has only the in-frame clones, and not every one. The sample includes approximately 210,000 clones, around 94% of them seen just once. The specimen sequenced was peripheral blood. V and J are TRBV7-9 and TRBJ1-1; D possibly corresponds to TRBD1 (5 bases). The origin of this receptor is a man aged 30 to 45 with COVID-19, enrolled during active disease. Here the CDR3 DNA reads TGTGCCAGCAGCTTAGCAGGGGCTAGTGGCGCTGAAGCTTTCTTT. Its translation is CASSLAGASGAEAFF.